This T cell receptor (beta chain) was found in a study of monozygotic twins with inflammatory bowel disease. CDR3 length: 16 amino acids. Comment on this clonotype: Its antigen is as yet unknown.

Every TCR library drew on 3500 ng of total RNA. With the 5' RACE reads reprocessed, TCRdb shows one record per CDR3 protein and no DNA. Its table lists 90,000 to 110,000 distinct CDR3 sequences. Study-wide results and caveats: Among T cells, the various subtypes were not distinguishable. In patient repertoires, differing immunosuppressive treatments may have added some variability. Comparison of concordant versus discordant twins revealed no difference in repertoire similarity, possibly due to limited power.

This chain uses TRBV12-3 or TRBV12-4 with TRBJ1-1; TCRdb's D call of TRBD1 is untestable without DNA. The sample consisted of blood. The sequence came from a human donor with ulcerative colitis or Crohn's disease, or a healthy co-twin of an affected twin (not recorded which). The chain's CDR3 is CASRPYGGRGNTEAFF.